The 20 T cell receptor beta chains listed next were all sequenced from one sample in a study of blood T cell repertoires in COVID-19. Using immunoSEQ multiplex PCR, the repertoire was profiled, and TCRdb retains in-frame clones only, with some absent. The sample contains fewer than 200,000 clones, around four fifths of which appear only once. Sequencing was carried out using PBMCs or T cells enriched from blood (not recorded which). The receptors here all came from a woman aged 45-65 years who had recovered from COVID-19.

The V gene is TRBV28, the J gene TRBJ1-4, with 10 bases identical to TRBD1. Trimming cost V 2 bases and J 5 bases; bases outside gene matches: 8. The germline gives CDR1 MDHEN, CDR2 SYDVKM. The CDR3 covers 17 residues. The DNA for the CDR3 is TGTGCCAGCAGTTTAGCCGAACCGGGACAGGGGAATGAAAAACTGTTTTTT. Protein sequence: CASSLAEPGQGNEKLFF.

This clone was recorded a few times. The rearrangement links TRBV5-4 to TRBJ1-6; D call uncertain. The ends were cut back, 3 bases at V and 0 bases at J, with 13 bases in the middle. The CDR3 is 17 amino acids. Germline values: CDR1 SGHNT, CDR2 YYREEE (reference sequence). In DNA, the CDR3 is TGTGCCAGCAGCTCGGGAGTCCTAAGCTCCTATAATTCACCCCTCCACTTT. It yields the protein CASSSGVLSSYNSPLHF.

This chain links TRBV5-1 with TRBJ1-1; D not certain. Germline CDR1 SGHRS, CDR2 YFSETQ. CDR3 size: 12 residues. V was pared by 4 bases and J by 11 bases, with 15 bases between. The CDR3 loop reads CASSPTDAGAFF. Written as DNA, the CDR3 is TGCGCCAGCAGCCCTACTGACGCCGGGGCTTTCTTT.

The V call is TRBV28, the J call TRBJ2-7; D is possibly TRBD2 (6 bases). The V end lost 7 bases, the J end lost 2 bases, and 15 bases lay between the germline ends. The CDR3 loop spans 14 amino acids. Germline CDR1 MDHEN, CDR2 SYDVKM. This CDR3 reads CASTLGRHPYEQYV. The CDR3 region has the DNA TGTGCCAGCACCCTAGGGAGGCATCCCTACGAGCAGTACGTC.

The chain has TRBV11-3 and TRBJ1-2; D perhaps matches TRBD1 (6 bases). Germline CDR1 SGHNT, CDR2 YENEEA. Between the trimmed V and J ends, which lost 3 bases and 5 bases, there was a span of 19 bases. The CDR3 is 16 residues long. The CDR3: CASSLGQGRHEYGYTF. In DNA form, the CDR3 reads TGTGCCAGCAGCTTGGGGCAGGGGCGCCATGAATATGGCTACACCTTC. The full variable domain, its missing parts supplied by reference TRBV11-3 and TRBJ1-2, is EAGVVQSPRYKIIEKKQPVAFWCNPISGHNTLYWYLQNLGQGPELLIRYENEEAVDDSQLPKDRFSAERLKGVDSTLKIQPAELGDSAVYLCASSLGQGRHEYGYTFGSGTRLTVV.

V gene TRBV10-3 combines with J gene TRBJ2-1; TRBD2 is a possible D gene (5 bases). Trimming took 3 bases from V and 0 from J, leaving 6 bases between them. CDR3 length: 14 amino acids. Per the germline V gene, CDR1 is ENHRY and CDR2 is SYGVKD. This chain's CDR3 is CAISELDSYNEQFF. The CDR3 nucleotides are TGTGCCATCAGTGAACTAGACTCCTACAATGAGCAGTTCTTC.

This chain connects TRBV19 to TRBJ2-2, with TRBD2 identical over 7 bases. The J segment lost 4 bases and the V segment lost 5 bases, leaving 10 bases of the junction unmatched. The CDR3 consists of 16 residues. Germline V lookup: CDR1 LNHDA, CDR2 SQIVND (reference sequence). The CDR3 nucleotides are TGTGCCAGTAGTCCCCGTACTAGCGTCGGCACCGGGGAGCTGTTTTTT. It specifies CASSPRTSVGTGELFF.

The chain links TRBV5-4 to TRBJ2-5; TRBD1 is a possible D gene (6 bases). V shed 4 bases and J shed 5 bases, with 18 bases lying between them. This CDR3 spans 15 amino acids. Germline CDR1 reads SGHNT; CDR2 reads YYREEE (reference sequence). The CDR3 protein is CASSPSDRSGETQYF. The CDR3 nucleotides read TGTGCCAGCAGCCCTTCCGACAGGTCCGGCGAGACCCAGTACTTC. Full variable domain (missing parts from reference TRBV5-4 and TRBJ2-5): ETGVTQSPTHLIKTRGQQVTLRCSSQSGHNTVSWYQQALGQGPQFIFQYYREEENGRGNFPPRFSGLQFPNYSSELNVNALELDDSALYLCASSPSDRSGETQYFGPGTRLLVL.

The V call is TRBV19, the J call TRBJ2-1, with D possibly matching TRBD2 (6 bases). The CDR3 contains 12 residues. The germline V gene has CDR1 LNHDA and CDR2 SQIVND (reference sequence). Trimming cost V 3 bases and J 13 bases, with 13 bases left between them. DNA for the CDR3: TGTGCCAGTAGTATGACGGGGACTGGCCAGTTCTTC. Translation: CASSMTGTGQFF.

In its sample, this clone was seen a few times. This chain uses TRBV14 with TRBJ2-5; weak D call: TRBD2 (6 bases). This CDR3 region has 16 residues. The germline V and J ends were trimmed by 4 bases and 1 base, with 16 bases remaining between them. The V gene's germline CDR1 is SGHDN and CDR2 FVKESK. Here the CDR3 DNA reads TGTGCCAGCAGCCTAATTGGTTTGGGGGGCCAAGAGACCCAGTACTTC. It is translated as CASSLIGLGGQETQYF. Complete variable domain (other parts from reference TRBV14 and TRBJ2-5): EAGVTQFPSHSVIEKGQTVTLRCDPISGHDNLYWYRRVMGKEIKFLLHFVKESKQDESGMPNNRFLAERTGGTYSTLKVQPAELEDSGVYFCASSLIGLGGQETQYFGPGTRLLVL.

This clone was detected only a few times. The rearrangement links TRBV7-9 to TRBJ1-2; the D gene is possibly TRBD1 (6 bases). Between the trimmed V and J ends, which lost 0 bases and 0 bases, there was a span of 11 bases. The CDR3 sequence is 16 residues long. Germline V CDR1 and CDR2: SEHNR, FQNEAQ (reference sequence). The CDR3: CASSLAGARPNYGYTF. Here the CDR3 DNA reads TGTGCCAGCAGCTTAGCGGGGGCCCGGCCTAACTATGGCTACACCTTC.

V and J are TRBV5-5 and TRBJ1-1, with D possibly being TRBD1 (6 bases). Trimming cost V 1 base and J 5 bases, with 12 bases left between them. The CDR3 has 14 residues. Germline values: CDR1 SGHKS, CDR2 YYEKEE (reference sequence). This chain's CDR3 is CASSLQGTGTEAFF. DNA for the CDR3: TGTGCCAGCAGCTTGCAGGGGACGGGGACTGAAGCTTTCTTT.

This chain connects TRBV7-9 to TRBJ1-4; TRBD1 matches at 9 bases. The CDR3 covers 14 residues. Germline assignment: CDR1 SEHNR and CDR2 FQNEAQ (reference sequence). V trimming: 5 bases; J trimming: 8 bases; junction bases outside the gene matches: 6. This CDR3 is CASSPGQGNEKLFF. CDR3 bases: TGTGCCAGCAGCCCTGGACAGGGGAACGAAAAACTGTTTTTT.

This sequence joins TRBV9 and TRBJ1-1; D not certain. V gave up 7 bases and J gave up 1 base, with 11 bases separating them. CDR3 length: 13 residues. Per the germline V gene, CDR1 is SGDLS and CDR2 is YYNGEE. The DNA for the CDR3 is TGTGCCAGCGCGGGTGGTAGGAACACTGAAGCTTTCTTT. Residues: CASAGGRNTEAFF.

The chain has TRBV6-5 and TRBJ2-1, with 8 bases aligning to TRBD2. CDR3 size: 14 residues. Trimming took 4 bases from V and 12 from J; bases not matched to a gene: 11. CDR1 is MNHEY, CDR2 SVGAGI, per germline. CDR3 in DNA: TGTGCCAGCAGTTGGGAGCGGGGGACTGGATGGCAGTTCTTC. This sequence encodes CASSWERGTGWQFF.

The chain has TRBV2 and TRBJ2-1, with no clear D. With 11 bases removed from V and 7 bases from J, the gap between germline ends came to 12 bases. Per the germline V gene, CDR1 is SNHLY and CDR2 is FYNNEI. The CDR3 is 11 residues long. CDR3 bases: TGTGCCGACCTTGCAGGAAATGAGCAGTTCTTC. It specifies CADLAGNEQFF. Looking up the rest from reference TRBV2 and TRBJ2-1 gives the full variable domain: EPEVTQTPSHQVTQMGQEVILRCVPISNHLYFYWYRQILGQKVEFLVSFYNNEISEKSEIFDDQFSVERPDGSNFTLKIRSTKLEDSAMYFCADLAGNEQFFGPGTRLTVL.

This clone showed up just a few times. V gene TRBV7-9 combines with J gene TRBJ2-2; no clear D gene. CDR1 and CDR2 (germline): SEHNR, FQNEAQ (reference sequence). Trimming left V 10 bases short and J 4 bases short, with 13 bases between. The CDR3 has 13 amino acids. CDR3 region: CATSEVRTGELFF. The CDR3 DNA sequence: TGTGCCACTTCCGAGGTGCGCACCGGGGAGCTGTTTTTT.

CDR3 bases: TGTGCCAGCAGTCTGGGGGGGTCTACGACCGAGCAGTACGTC. Protein sequence: CASSLGGSTTEQYV. J is TRBJ2-7 and V is TRBV6-6; 7 bases align to TRBD2. Germline V gene data show CDR1 as MNHNY and CDR2 as SVGAGI (reference sequence). The CDR3 runs to 14 residues. With V trimmed by 5 bases and J by 6 bases, 10 bases remained unmatched.

This chain joins TRBV29-1 and TRBJ2-7, with 10 bases aligning to TRBD2. Germline V gene lookup returns CDR1 SQVTM and CDR2 ANQGSEA. The length of the CDR3 is 13 residues. The J segment lost 2 bases and the V segment lost 6 bases, leaving 4 bases of the junction unmatched. CDR3 residues: CSVLAGETYEQYV. The CDR3 nucleotides are TGCAGCGTCCTAGCGGGAGAGACCTACGAGCAGTACGTC.

V and J are TRBV3-1 (or the pseudogene TRBV3-2) and TRBJ1-1; TRBD1 matches 7 bases. From germline, CDR1 is LGHDT and CDR2 YNNKEL (reference sequence). The trim removed 4 bases at V and 3 bases at J, leaving 11 bases unmatched. The CDR3 has 16 amino acids. The CDR3 DNA is TGTGCCAGCAGCCCAGAAGGCCCCAGGGGGGACACTGAAGCTTTCTTT. This gives the protein CASSPEGPRGDTEAFF.